These T cell receptor beta chains were read from a single sample in a study of technical replicates of blood from several donors. Clones were sequenced by immunoSEQ multiplex PCR, and TCRdb holds only the in-frame ones, with some missing. The sample carries tens of thousands of clones, 95% to 98% recorded once. Sequencing input: T cells isolated from PBMCs. The receptors derive from a human donor in good health. The CDR3 runs from the conserved cysteine through the conserved F or W. The order of the fields is J gene, clone size, V gene, D gene, CDR3 protein, CDR3 DNA. D genes are given only for firm matches. Only part of the rows carry a size: once, few, many, or a class if the clone is expanded.

>TRBJ2-7|-|TRBV4-2|TRBD2
CASSQDPRGWDYRSYEQYF
TGTGCCAGCAGCCAAGACCCACGCGGCTGGGACTACCGAAGTTACGAGCAGTACTTC
>TRBJ1-5|-|TRBV19|TRBD1
CASSFKQGVRNQPQHF
TGTGCCAGTAGTTTCAAACAGGGGGTAAGGAATCAGCCCCAGCATTTT
>TRBJ2-7|-|TRBV5-1|TRBD2
CASSLNLAESYEQYF
TGCGCCAGCAGCTTGAATCTAGCGGAGAGCTACGAGCAGTACTTC
>TRBJ2-7|-|TRBV5-5|TRBD2
CASSPGLAGNYEQYF
TGTGCCAGCAGCCCCGGACTAGCGGGAAACTACGAGCAGTACTTC
>TRBJ1-5|-|TRBV4-1|-
CASSHGRGQGGQPQHF
TGCGCCAGCAGCCACGGGAGGGGACAAGGCGGTCAGCCCCAGCATTTT
>TRBJ2-7|-|TRBV19|TRBD2
CASSITSGRYEQYF
TGTGCCAGTAGTATAACTAGCGGGAGATACGAGCAGTACTTC
>TRBJ2-5|-|TRBV6-6|-
CASSYLGGQETQYF
TGTGCCAGCAGTTACTTGGGCGGGCAAGAGACCCAGTACTTC
>TRBJ2-1|once|TRBV7-3|TRBD2
CASSPTSGSYNEQFF
TGTGCCAGCAGCCCGACTAGCGGGAGTTACAATGAGCAGTTCTTC
>TRBJ2-2|-|TRBV19|TRBD2
CASELAVLTGELFF
TGTGCTTCAGAACTAGCGGTCCTCACCGGGGAGCTGTTTTTT
>TRBJ2-1|-|TRBV28|TRBD1
CASGTGTGIYEQFF
TGTGCCAGCGGAACCGGGACAGGGATCTACGAGCAGTTCTTC
>TRBJ2-1|once|TRBV28|TRBD2
CASSWGLAYNEQFF
TGTGCCAGCAGTTGGGGACTAGCGTACAATGAGCAGTTCTTC
>TRBJ2-7|-|TRBV10-2|-
CATRGHGRHEQYF
TGCGCCACCAGGGGACATGGGCGGCACGAGCAGTACTTC
>TRBJ1-1|-|TRBV5-1|-
CASSDGGVDTEAFF
TGCGCCAGCAGCGATGGGGGGGTGGACACTGAAGCTTTCTTT
>TRBJ1-1|-|TRBV2|-
CASSEVGAGIQEAFF
TGTGCCAGCAGTGAAGTGGGGGCAGGGATTCAGGAAGCTTTCTTT
>TRBJ1-1|-|TRBV6-1|-
CASSFGRIVAEAFF
TGTGCCAGCAGTTTCGGGAGAATAGTAGCTGAAGCTTTCTTT
>TRBJ2-5|once|TRBV5-6|TRBD2
CASSLETSGAQETQYF
TGTGCCAGCAGCTTGGAAACTAGCGGGGCCCAAGAGACCCAGTACTTC
>TRBJ1-2|once|TRBV7-9|TRBD1
CASSLRDSYGYTF
TGTGCCAGCAGCTTACGGGACAGTTATGGCTACACCTTC
>TRBJ2-7|-|TRBV18|-
CASSPKGGNEQYF
TGTGCCAGCTCCCCCAAGGGAGGAAACGAGCAGTACTTC
>TRBJ2-7|-|TRBV9|-
CASSTGTYEQYF
TGTGCCAGCAGCACCGGGACATACGAGCAGTACTTC
>TRBJ2-2|-|TRBV2|TRBD2
CASLNTGTSDTGELFF
TGTGCCAGCCTAAATACCGGGACTAGTGACACCGGGGAGCTGTTTTTT
>TRBJ2-5|-|TRBV5-1|TRBD2
CASSLLAAQQETQYF
TGCGCCAGCAGCCTCCTAGCGGCCCAACAAGAGACCCAGTACTTC
>TRBJ1-1|-|TRBV19|-
CASSDPRGYTDTEAFF
TGTGCCAGTAGCGACCCGCGAGGCTACACGGACACTGAAGCTTTCTTT
>TRBJ1-1|-|TRBV7-8|-
CASSEGITEAFF
TGTGCCAGCAGCGAGGGTATTACTGAAGCTTTCTTT
>TRBJ2-7|-|TRBV15|-
CATSRDSLETYEQYF
TGTGCCACCAGCAGAGATAGTCTCGAGACCTACGAGCAGTACTTC
>TRBJ1-1|-|TRBV27|-
CASSREAFF
TGTGCCAGCAGCAGGGAAGCTTTCTTT
>TRBJ1-2|-|TRBV30|-
CAWSAGEGISGYTF
TGTGCCTGGAGTGCTGGGGAGGGGATCAGTGGCTACACCTTC
>TRBJ2-1|-|TRBV6-5|TRBD2
CASSYRSASGYNEQFF
TGTGCCAGCAGTTACCGGTCGGCTAGCGGATACAATGAGCAGTTCTTC
>TRBJ2-1|-|TRBV5-6|TRBD1
CASSPMDRGDYNEQFF
TGTGCCAGCAGCCCTATGGACAGGGGGGATTACAATGAGCAGTTCTTC
>TRBJ1-4|-|TRBV6-5|-
CASSGAATNEKLFF
TGTGCCAGCAGTGGAGCTGCAACTAATGAAAAACTGTTTTTT
>TRBJ2-7|-|TRBV28|-
CASTGLADEQYF
TGTGCCTCAACGGGACTCGCTGACGAGCAGTACTTC